This T cell receptor beta chain comes out of a study of immune cell composition in non-small cell lung cancer. Whole-study context: Histologic subtype was mainly adenocarcinoma or squamous cell carcinoma. Whole-study results and caveats: Smoking pack-years did not significantly correlate with tumour TCR-beta clonality. Squamous lung tumours showed higher top 10 clone scores and clonality than adenocarcinomas.

Data came from immunoSEQ multiplex PCR; TCRdb stores just in-frame clones and leaves some out. The sample holds over 2,000 clones, 72% seen once. Frozen unsorted single-cell suspensions supplied the genomic DNA. On this clone: The target antigen is unknown.

V lost 1 base to trimming and J lost 2 bases, with 8 bases between them. Per germline, CDR1 SGHTA and CDR2 FQGNSA. The CDR3 is 14 amino acids. The clonotype comes from a human donor with non-small cell lung cancer. Source material: lung tumor tissue. The chain carries TRBV7-2 and TRBJ1-2; D is possibly TRBD1 (5 bases). CDR3 bases: TGTGCCAGCAGCTTAGACAGGAGAAACTATGGCTACACCTTC. Its protein is CASSLDRRNYGYTF.